This T cell receptor beta chain was found in a study of T-cell memory formation after mild COVID-19. Comment on this clonotype: Its target is unknown.

Study conclusions and caveats: Day 15 to 85 contracting clones showed balanced CD4/CD8; day 15 to 37 expanders favored CD4+. Contracting clones localized mainly to CM and EM when CD4+ and mainly to EMRA when CD8+.

Germline V CDR1 and CDR2: ENHRY, SYGVKD. This CDR3 spans 15 amino acids. The V gene end was trimmed by 0 bases and the J gene end by 2 bases; junction bases not matched to a gene: 3. TCRdb re-analysed the 5' RACE reads in MiXCR, keeping a single row per CDR3 protein. The sample includes under 250,000 distinct CDR3 sequences, about 11% of them seen just once. The specimen was PBMCs or a T cell subset sorted from them (not recorded which). The sequence was obtained from a man between 18 and 29 years old who had mild COVID-19 (a few samples of this study predate the infection). Cell type and time point are not known. V is TRBV10-3 and J is TRBJ2-5, with 7 bases that match TRBD1. This CDR3 is CAISESRDRQETQYF. DNA of the CDR3: TGTGCCATCAGTGAGTCCCGGGACAGACAAGAGACCCAGTACTTC.